This TCR beta chain emerged from a study of cytomegalovirus exposure and HLA in healthy donors. This CDR3 spans 16 amino acids. CDR1 and CDR2 from the germline V gene are SGHVS and FQNEAQ. V was clipped by 1 base and J by 0 bases, with 9 bases between them. Findings and caveats of the study: In a later analysis, V- and J-gene trimming of beta chains associated with a DCLRE1C missense variant, replicated independently. According to a later analysis, most TCR beta chains associated with CMV appeared HLA-restricted. Later examination showed HLA-associated TCR beta chains had greater clonal expansion than equally common others.

With respect to this clone: Its specificity is not known.

PCR primers comprised 60 Vbeta and 13 Jbeta primers. Clones were read by immunoSEQ multiplex PCR, and TCRdb kept only the in-frame ones, dropping some. The table includes about 160,000 clones, over 75% detected once. The sequence was collected from a woman between 45 and 60 years old in good health and CMV-seropositive. The chain has TRBV7-8 and TRBJ2-2; no clear D. Sequencing input: PBMCs. As DNA, the CDR3 is TGTGCCAGCAGCTTAGTGTCTAGGTCGAACACCGGGGAGCTGTTTTTT. It is translated as CASSLVSRSNTGELFF.